A selection of T cell receptor beta chains follows, all from one sample in a study of post-analysis software for immune sequencing data. MiXCR, run by TCRdb on the PCR reads, gives a single entry per CDR3 protein. This sample carries a few hundred thousand distinct CDR3 sequences, 45% of them seen once, and the ten largest clones take 12%. The sample comprised blood. These receptors originate from a girl between 5 and 17 years old with multiple sclerosis. Both conserved end residues are trimmed from each CDR3.

J gene	V gene	CDR3 protein
TRBJ2-7	TRBV6-5	ASSYQGSSSSYEQY
TRBJ2-1	TRBV19	ASSVQPGLAAYNEQF
TRBJ2-7	TRBV29-1	SVGKTYEQY
TRBJ2-1	TRBV20-1	SADGTFKTYNEQF
TRBJ1-2	TRBV7-3	ASSLMGDGYT
TRBJ2-7	TRBV6-2/TRBV6-3	ASSGLESSYEQY
TRBJ2-7	TRBV7-2	ASSLASSGRTSAYEQY
TRBJ2-7	TRBV27	ASRLTDGSSYEQY
TRBJ2-1	TRBV4-1	ASSQDRRQGTYNEQF
.	TRBV5-1	ASSTILASEQY
TRBJ1-2	TRBV6-6	ASTTWAGRDYGYT
TRBJ1-5	TRBV12-3/TRBV12-4	ASSLGQGGFNQPQH
TRBJ2-1	TRBV5-1	ASSLDSNNEQF
TRBJ2-3	TRBV11-2	ASSLAGLADERTDTQY
TRBJ2-7	TRBV2	ASSESSGSPRTYEQY
TRBJ2-3	TRBV28	ASRISGTTGTDTQY
TRBJ2-1	TRBV7-9	ASRQSPRNNEQF
TRBJ2-7	TRBV10-3	AISEGSYEQY
TRBJ2-7	TRBV27	ASSLGSGILGEQY
TRBJ2-1	TRBV20-1	SAAGLANEQF
TRBJ2-3	TRBV6-4	ASSDGVHRGTDTQY
TRBJ2-2	TRBV4-3	ASSQVQDIWGGGELF
TRBJ2-1	TRBV11-2	ASSLAGTGARGQF
TRBJ1-4	TRBV5-1	ASSLEGDRKKLF
TRBJ2-5	TRBV4-3	ASSQDNPQWQETQY
TRBJ1-6	TRBV20-1	SSGPPRGENSPLH
TRBJ1-1	TRBV12-3/TRBV12-4	ASSPQGQGSEAF
TRBJ2-4	TRBV12-3/TRBV12-4	ASSTWAGGDPRY
TRBJ1-2	TRBV7-3	ASSPVGGGGYGYT
.	TRBV13	ASSAKGGARYEQY
TRBJ2-5	TRBV6-5	ASSSPGGGPQETQY
TRBJ2-1	TRBV10-3	AISESGGASGIPYDEQF
TRBJ2-1	TRBV20-1	SARQFTSGSLDEQF
TRBJ1-2	TRBV2	ASSEATIPGRYGYT
TRBJ2-5	TRBV20-1	SASGKEAQY
TRBJ1-6	TRBV20-1	SARLSGDSPLH